What follows are 23 T cell receptor beta chains derived from one specimen sequenced in a study of identical twins. In TCRdb, the 5' RACE reads were re-called with MiXCR into one record per CDR3 protein. The sample consists of 550,000 to 700,000 distinct CDR3 sequences, 20% to 25% of them appearing once. The same sample was also studied in work on T cells expressing NK-cell markers.

Sequencing was carried out using PBMCs. Receptor source: a woman between 18 and 30 years old in good health.

Concerning this clonotype itself: A junction end diverges from the germline sequence, so it may reflect a read error. The chain employs TRBV7-9 and TRBJ1-3, with D possibly being TRBD1 (5 bases). CDR1 is SEHNR and CDR2 is FQNEAQ in the germline V gene (reference sequence). This CDR3 has 12 residues. DNA for the CDR3: TGTGCCAGCAGCCCAGGGAGTTCACCTAGGGATTTT. Protein product: CASSPGSSPRDF.

In this sample, this clonotype turned up many times. The rearrangement joins TRBV6-5 to TRBJ1-2, with D uncertain. The CDR3 totals 13 residues. CDR1 is MNHEY, CDR2 SVGAGI, per germline. Trimming took 2 bases from V and 4 from J, leaving 8 bases between them. The CDR3 reads CASSYRQSYGYTF. The CDR3 nucleotides are TGTGCCAGCAGTTACCGGCAGAGCTATGGCTACACCTTC.

The V and J genes are TRBV5-5 and TRBJ2-7; no reliable D call. The CDR3 covers 13 residues. V gave up 5 bases and J gave up 0 bases, with 9 bases separating them. CDR1 SGHKS and CDR2 YYEKEE come from the germline V gene (reference sequence). CDR3 in amino acids: CASRPGYSYEQYF. CDR3 sequence (DNA): TGTGCCAGCAGACCGGGCTACTCCTACGAGCAGTACTTC. Drawing the rest from reference TRBV5-5 and TRBJ2-7, the complete variable domain is DAGVTQSPTHLIKTRGQQVTLRCSPISGHKSVSWYQQVLGQGPQFIFQYYEKEERGRGNFPDRFSARQFPNYSSELNVNALLLGDSALYLCASRPGYSYEQYFGPGTRLTVT.

The CDR3 is CSASNPVGRVGLYF. The CDR3 nucleotides read TGCAGTGCTAGTAATCCTGTAGGCAGGGTTGGTCTGTACTTC. V is TRBV20-1 and J is TRBJ2-7, with D tentatively TRBD1 (5 bases). Trimming cost V 3 bases and J 12 bases, with 24 bases left between them. Germline values: CDR1 DFQATT, CDR2 SNEGSKA (reference sequence). This CDR3 spans 14 amino acids.

V is TRBV6-1 and J is TRBJ1-4; 9 bases are a match to TRBD1. This CDR3 is 15 amino acids long. The V and J ends lost 7 bases and 7 bases, in that order; junction bases with no gene match: 10. Germline V CDR1 and CDR2: MNHNS, SASEGT. CDR3 in amino acids: CASTRPGQGFEKLFF. The CDR3 nucleotides read TGTGCCAGCACTCGACCGGGACAGGGCTTTGAAAAACTGTTTTTT.

The chain links TRBV20-1 to TRBJ2-2; D unclear. The CDR3 contains 14 residues. CDR1 is DFQATT, CDR2 SNEGSKA, per germline (reference sequence). The V end lost 3 bases, the J end lost 3 bases, and 11 bases lay between the germline ends. CDR3 bases: TGCAGTGCTAGCGGGCCTCTGGACACCGGGGAGCTGTTTTTT. Translation: CSASGPLDTGELFF.

This clonotype was recorded a few times. The rearrangement uses TRBV27 and TRBJ1-1; the D gene is possibly TRBD1 (5 bases). V shed 7 bases and J shed 1 base, with 16 bases lying between them. The V gene's germline CDR1 is MNHEY and CDR2 SMNVEV (reference sequence). This CDR3 is 15 amino acids long. In DNA form, the CDR3 reads TGTGCCAGCATCGCTCTCCGGGGGAGGAACACTGAAGCTTTCTTT. Protein: CASIALRGRNTEAFF.

This clonotype was observed a handful of times. Here the CDR3 reads CASSLVSNGLSPAYTF. The DNA of the CDR3 is TGTGCCAGCAGTCTGGTTTCGAATGGCCTCTCACCGGCGTACACCTTC. The gene calls are TRBV6-1 and TRBJ1-2; D remains unclear. CDR3 size: 16 residues. Germline V gene sequence: CDR1 MNHNS, CDR2 SASEGT. The ends were cut back, 5 bases at V and 11 bases at J, with 27 bases in the middle.

This clonotype was seen a handful of times. The chain is built from TRBV29-1 and TRBJ2-1; 9 bases agree with TRBD2. Per germline, CDR1 SQVTM and CDR2 ANQGSEA. The junction had 11 bases not matched to a gene; V was cut back by 6 bases and J by 2 bases. The CDR3 has 16 residues. The CDR3 loop is CSVAPDSGRTYNEQFF. Here the CDR3 DNA reads TGCAGCGTCGCCCCTGATAGCGGGAGAACCTACAATGAGCAGTTCTTC.

This clonotype was counted only a few times. The CDR3 loop reads CASSVDRGDGEQYF. CDR3 nucleotides: TGCGCCAGCAGCGTGGACAGGGGAGACGGCGAGCAGTACTTC. V gene TRBV5-1 combines with J gene TRBJ2-7; 9 positions agree with TRBD1. Germline V gives CDR1 SGHRS, CDR2 YFSETQ. CDR3 length equals 14 residues. V trimming: 4 bases; J trimming: 6 bases; junction bases outside the gene matches: 8.

This clonotype has only a few counts. The chain is built from TRBV20-1 and TRBJ2-3; D ambiguous. Germline CDR1 and CDR2: DFQATT and SNEGSKA (reference sequence). This CDR3 region has 11 residues. Trimming cost V 5 bases and J 7 bases, with 10 bases left between them. As DNA, the CDR3 is TGCAGTGCTTTGGGGATAAATACGCAGTATTTT. Translating gives CSALGINTQYF.

This clonotype was picked up many times. The gene calls are TRBV11-1 and TRBJ1-1; D uncertain. V dropped 3 bases and J dropped 11 bases, with 16 bases sitting between them. This CDR3 has 13 amino acids. Germline CDR1 is SGHAT and CDR2 is FQDESV (reference sequence). In DNA, the CDR3 is TGTGCCAGCAGCTTCCTTGACGGCATTAGGGCTTTCTTT. Amino acid sequence: CASSFLDGIRAFF. Combining the CDR3 with reference TRBV11-1 and TRBJ1-1 gives the whole variable domain EAEVAQSPRYKITEKSQAVAFWCDPISGHATLYWYRQILGQGPELLVQFQDESVVDDSQLPKDRFSAERLKGVDSTLKIQPAELGDSAMYLCASSFLDGIRAFFGQGTRLTVV.

In its sample, this clonotype was seen a few times. V is TRBV6-2 or TRBV6-3 and J is TRBJ2-2; no firm D call. This CDR3 is built from 14 residues. Germline CDR1 is MNHEY and CDR2 is SVGEGT. V lost 5 bases, J lost 7 bases, and 14 bases lay in between. The CDR3 sequence is CASSDAFEDGELFF. The CDR3 DNA sequence: TGTGCCAGCAGTGATGCTTTTGAGGACGGGGAGCTGTTTTTT.

The J gene is TRBJ2-1, the V gene TRBV7-9, with 7 bases aligning to TRBD2. J was trimmed by 8 bases and V by 4 bases; bases with no gene match: 8. Looked up from germline, CDR1 is SEHNR and CDR2 is FQNEAQ (reference sequence). The CDR3 is 14 residues long. Here the CDR3 DNA reads TGTGCCAGCAGCTCGGAGGGGCTAGCGGATGAGCAGTTCTTC. Protein product: CASSSEGLADEQFF.

The chain couples TRBV20-1 to TRBJ2-3, with TRBD2 matching over 11 bases. V dropped 2 bases and J dropped 5; count of bases not matched to a gene: 3. The germline gives CDR1 DFQATT, CDR2 SNEGSKA (reference sequence). The CDR3 is 14 residues long. CDR3 in amino acids: CSARNLAGGDTQYF. The CDR3 DNA sequence: TGCAGTGCTAGAAATCTAGCGGGAGGAGATACGCAGTATTTT.

This clonotype was seen at least ten times. The rearrangement links TRBV5-1 to TRBJ2-3; D perhaps matches TRBD1 (5 bases). Trimming took off 1 base at V and 1 base at J, with 10 bases between the two ends. The CDR3 is made up of 15 amino acids. CDR1 is SGHRS and CDR2 is YFSETQ in the germline V gene. Here the CDR3 reads CASSLSRARTDTQYF. The CDR3 nucleotides read TGCGCCAGCAGCTTGAGCAGGGCGCGCACAGATACGCAGTATTTT.

Only a few counts were recorded for this clonotype. As DNA, the CDR3 is TGTGCCAGCAGTTACTCGCTAGCGGGAGGGGTGTCCGGGGAGCTGTTTTTT. Translated, it gives CASSYSLAGGVSGELFF. The rearrangement links TRBV6-5 to TRBJ2-2; 12 bases map to TRBD2. Germline assignment: CDR1 MNHEY and CDR2 SVGAGI. This CDR3 has 17 residues. After removal of 0 bases from V and 6 bases from J, the junction contained 5 bases not matched to a gene.

The J gene is TRBJ2-1, the V gene TRBV6-1; D not resolved. In germline, CDR1 is MNHNS, CDR2 SASEGT. The CDR3 is made up of 13 amino acids. V was cut by 6 bases and J by 10 bases, with 16 bases left in between. CDR3 residues: CASSPTFMREQFF. The CDR3, as DNA: TGTGCCAGCAGCCCGACGTTTATGAGGGAGCAGTTCTTC.

This clonotype has just a few counts. This chain connects TRBV5-1 to TRBJ2-1; 14 positions match TRBD2. The trim removed 4 bases at V and 10 bases at J, leaving 7 bases unmatched. The CDR3 covers 15 residues. Germline loops: CDR1 SGHRS, CDR2 YFSETQ. The CDR3 protein is CASSRDGLAGGEQFF. The DNA for the CDR3 is TGCGCCAGCAGCCGGGACGGACTAGCGGGAGGCGAGCAGTTCTTC.

This clonotype was detected many times. The V and J genes are TRBV15 and TRBJ2-7; tentative D call: TRBD1 (5 bases). The V gene's germline CDR1 is LNHNV and CDR2 YYDKDF (reference sequence). The CDR3 has 14 amino acids. The V gene lost 3 bases and the J gene lost 5 bases, with 14 bases spanning the gap. The chain's CDR3 is CATSSPGSQDEQYF. CDR3 DNA: TGTGCCACCAGCAGCCCAGGGTCCCAAGACGAGCAGTACTTC.

This clonotype has just a few counts. The genes are TRBV6-5 and TRBJ2-1; no clear D. The length of the CDR3 is 15 residues. CDR1 and CDR2 from the germline V gene are MNHEY and SVGAGI. The V gene lost 7 bases and the J gene lost 6 bases, with 19 bases spanning the gap. The chain's CDR3 is CASTLLLTRSNEQFF. The CDR3 region has the DNA TGTGCCAGCACCTTACTACTTACGAGAAGCAATGAGCAGTTCTTC.

The table lists this clonotype with a few counts. The J gene is TRBJ2-7, the V gene TRBV6-4; TRBD1 matches at 7 bases. This CDR3 has 14 amino acids. J gave up 1 base and V 6 bases, and 6 bases lay outside the gene matches. Germline V gene data show CDR1 as MRHNA and CDR2 as SNTAGT. In DNA form, the CDR3 reads TGTGCCAGCAGCCCGGACAGGCAGTCCTACGAGCAGTACTTC. Protein product: CASSPDRQSYEQYF.

The rearrangement joins TRBV6-5 to TRBJ1-1; D is unresolved. This CDR3 contains 16 residues. Germline loops: CDR1 MNHEY, CDR2 SVGAGI. V was trimmed by 0 bases and J by 1 base, leaving 12 bases between them. Written as DNA, the CDR3 is TGTGCCAGCAGTTACTCGATTACCCTGGGGAACACTGAAGCTTTCTTT. It translates to CASSYSITLGNTEAFF.